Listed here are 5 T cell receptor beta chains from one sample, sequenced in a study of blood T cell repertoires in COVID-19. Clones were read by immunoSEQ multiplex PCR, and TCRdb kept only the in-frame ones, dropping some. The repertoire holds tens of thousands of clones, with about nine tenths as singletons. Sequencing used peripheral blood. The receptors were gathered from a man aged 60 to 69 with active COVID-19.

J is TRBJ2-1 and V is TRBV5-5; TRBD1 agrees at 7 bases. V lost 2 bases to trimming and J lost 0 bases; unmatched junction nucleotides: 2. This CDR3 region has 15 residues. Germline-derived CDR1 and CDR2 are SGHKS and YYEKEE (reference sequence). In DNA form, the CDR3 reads TGTGCCAGCAGCTTTGACAGGGTCTCCTACAATGAGCAGTTCTTC. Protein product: CASSFDRVSYNEQFF.

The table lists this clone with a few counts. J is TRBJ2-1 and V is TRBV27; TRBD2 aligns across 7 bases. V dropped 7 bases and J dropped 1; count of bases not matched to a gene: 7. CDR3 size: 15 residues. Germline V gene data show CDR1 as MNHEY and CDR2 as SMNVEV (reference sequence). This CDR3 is CASIKRGDSYNEQFF. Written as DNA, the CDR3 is TGTGCCAGCATTAAACGGGGGGATTCCTACAATGAGCAGTTCTTC.

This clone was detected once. The CDR3 loop reads CASSTQGGNGDYGYTF. The CDR3 coding sequence is TGTGCCAGTAGTACCCAGGGGGGAAATGGTGACTATGGCTACACCTTC. The rearrangement joins TRBV19 to TRBJ1-2; TRBD1 agrees at 7 bases. Germline CDR1 and CDR2: LNHDA and SQIVND (reference sequence). The CDR3 has 16 residues. The V segment lost 4 bases and the J segment 3 bases; nucleotides outside the gene matches: 11.

The CDR3 DNA follows: TGTGCCAGCAGTTTGTCAGGGGGCGTCGGCTACACCTTC. It is translated as CASSLSGGVGYTF. The chain carries TRBV6-2 or TRBV6-3 and TRBJ1-2, with TRBD1 matching 8 bases. V gave up 4 bases and J gave up 8 bases; unmatched junction bases: 6. The germline gives CDR1 MNHEY, CDR2 SVGEGT. The CDR3 runs 13 residues.

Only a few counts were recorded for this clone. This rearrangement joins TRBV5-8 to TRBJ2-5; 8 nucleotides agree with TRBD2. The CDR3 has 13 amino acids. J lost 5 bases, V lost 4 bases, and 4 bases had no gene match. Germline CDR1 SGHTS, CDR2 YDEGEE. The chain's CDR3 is CASSKTSVETQYF. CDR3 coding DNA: TGTGCCAGCAGCAAGACTAGCGTGGAGACCCAGTACTTC.